Listed below are T cell receptor beta chains from one sample, sequenced in a study of Graves' ophthalmopathy and Graves' hyperthyroidism. TCRdb passed the multiplex PCR reads through MiXCR, listing each CDR3 protein once. The sample comprises hundreds of thousands of distinct CDR3 sequences, over 20% of which are singletons, and about 6.6% rests with the top ten. The source material was peripheral blood. Receptors were obtained from a woman aged 18-29 years with stable Graves' hyperthyroidism. Some clones in this sample may be carry-over from other donors' samples. The CDR3 runs from the conserved cysteine through the conserved F or W. Each record gives: clone size, V gene, D gene, J gene, CDR3 DNA, CDR3 protein. A D gene is named only where the DNA matches it firmly. Expanded clones are given a class, and other clones once, few, many or no size at all.

>few|TRBV30|.|TRBJ2-5
TGTGCCTGGAGTGTTACGGGGGGCCAGACCCAGTACTTC
CAWSVTGGQTQYF
>many|TRBV12-3/TRBV12-4|.|TRBJ1-3
TGTGCCAGCAGCTTGGGCTCTGGAAACACCATATATTTT
CASSLGSGNTIYF
>many|TRBV5-1|.|TRBJ1-1
TGCGCCAGCAGCAGCAAGACAGGAAAGAACACTGAAGCTTTCTTT
CASSSKTGKNTEAFF
>once|TRBV20-1|TRBD2|TRBJ2-7
TGCAGTGGGACTAGCGTGGCCGAGCAGTACTTC
CSGTSVAEQYF
>.|TRBV4-1|.|TRBJ2-7
TGCGCCAGCAGCCAAGATCTGGGCGAGCAGTACTTC
CASSQDLGEQYF
>few|TRBV24-1|.|TRBJ2-4
TGTGCCACCAGTGTCTCAAGGAGGTTTTTTGCCAAAAACATTCAGTACTTC
CATSVSRRFFAKNIQYF
>once|TRBV6-2/TRBV6-3|.|TRBJ2-7
TGTGCCAGCAGTAAAGATCATTACGAGCAGTACTTC
CASSKDHYEQYF
>many|TRBV2|.|TRBJ2-2
TGTGCCAGCAGCGGACAGACCCCGGGGGAGCTGTTTTTT
CASSGQTPGELFF
>.|TRBV7-8|TRBD2|TRBJ2-7
TGTGCCAGCAGCTTATTTGGGGGGGGTTTAGCCAACGAGCAGTACTTC
CASSLFGGGLANEQYF
>many|TRBV12-3/TRBV12-4|.|TRBJ1-1
TGCGCCAGCAGTCCCCTTCGGATTGAAGCTTTCTTT
CASSPLRIEAFF
>.|TRBV5-4|.|TRBJ2-5
TGTGCCAGCAGCTTGGGGACGGGAAGTAGGCAACAGTACCAAGAGACCCAGTACTTC
CASSLGTGSRQQYQETQYF
>many|TRBV11-2|TRBD2|TRBJ2-5
TGTGCCAGCAGCTGGGGACTAGCGGAGACCCAGTACTTC
CASSWGLAETQYF
>many|TRBV3-1|.|TRBJ1-1
TGTGCCAGCAGCCAGCTCCTCGGGGACACTGAAGCTTTCTTT
CASSQLLGDTEAFF
>few|TRBV6-2/TRBV6-3|.|TRBJ1-2
TGTGCCAGCAGTTACGCCGGTGGCTACACCTTC
CASSYAGGYTF
>many|TRBV6-5|.|TRBJ2-5
TGTGCCAGCAGTTTTGGCAGGGCCCTCCAAGAGACCCAGTACTTC
CASSFGRALQETQYF
>many|TRBV29-1|TRBD1|TRBJ2-7
TGCAGCGTAGGGACAGGGTTCCACGAGCAGTACTTC
CSVGTGFHEQYF
>many|TRBV2|TRBD1|TRBJ2-2
TGTGCCAGCGTGGGACAGTCGAACACCGGGGAGCTGTTTTTT
CASVGQSNTGELFF
>many|TRBV6-1|TRBD1|TRBJ1-2
TGTGCCAGCAGTGTGGGACAGCACTATGGCTACACCTTC
CASSVGQHYGYTF
>many|TRBV12-3/TRBV12-4|.|TRBJ2-5
TGTGCCAGCAGTTTAGACCGACCTCCAGAGACCCAGTACTTC
CASSLDRPPETQYF
>many|TRBV2|TRBD1|TRBJ2-6
TGTGCCAGCAGTGAGGGACAGGGGAATGGGGCCAACGTCCTGACTTTC
CASSEGQGNGANVLTF
>many|TRBV28|TRBD1|TRBJ2-7
TGTGCCAGCATTCCCGGGACAGGGGTCCACGAGCAGTACTTC
CASIPGTGVHEQYF
>many|TRBV2|TRBD1|TRBJ2-7
TGTGCCAGCAGTGAGGATGGACAGGGGGTCTCCGAGCAGTACTTC
CASSEDGQGVSEQYF
>many|TRBV6-2/TRBV6-3|.|TRBJ1-1
TGTGCCAGCAGTCGACCGGTTCGGGGAGCTGAAGCTTTCTTT
CASSRPVRGAEAFF
>few|TRBV5-1|TRBD1|TRBJ2-7
TGCGCCAGCAGCCCCCCCGGGACAGGGGGGGCCGAGCAGTACTTC
CASSPPGTGGAEQYF
>few|TRBV6-2/TRBV6-3|.|TRBJ2-7
TGTGCCAGCAGTTACGGGGCGGGATTGAGCTACGAGCAGTACTTC
CASSYGAGLSYEQYF
>many|TRBV28|.|TRBJ2-7
TGTGCCAGCAGTTTCTCCAGCAGGGGGGTATACGAGCAGTACTTC
CASSFSSRGVYEQYF
>many|TRBV2|.|TRBJ1-2
TGTGCCAGCATCGTACGGGAAGGTCGTGGCTACACCTTC
CASIVREGRGYTF
>many|TRBV7-2|.|TRBJ2-5
TGTGCCAGCAGCTTAAGGGCGGGAAGTTTCAAGGAGACCCAGTACTTC
CASSLRAGSFKETQYF
>few|TRBV4-2|TRBD2|TRBJ2-5
TGTGCCAGCAGCCAAGATCTTGGGACTAGCGGGGGGGGTCGTGAGACCCAGTACTTC
CASSQDLGTSGGGRETQYF
>many|TRBV20-1|.|TRBJ2-5
TGCAGTGCTAGGCCGCGGGACCCCGAGCGAGAGACCCAGTACTTC
CSARPRDPERETQYF
>.|TRBV6-1|TRBD2|TRBJ2-7
TGTGCCAGCCTCGGGACTAGCGCAACTTATGGCTACGAGCAGTACTTC
CASLGTSATYGYEQYF
>many|TRBV2|.|TRBJ2-2
TGTGCCAGCAGTGAAACGGCGAGGACCGGGGAGCTGTTTTTT
CASSETARTGELFF
>many|TRBV6-5|.|TRBJ2-5
TGTGCCAGCAAACCGGGACAAAAGGAAGAGACCCAGTACTTC
CASKPGQKEETQYF
>.|TRBV5-6|.|TRBJ1-1
TGTGCCAGCAGCTCTTGGGGGGGGAGGGCCGAAGCTTTCTTT
CASSSWGGRAEAFF
>many|TRBV11-1|TRBD1|TRBJ2-7
TGTGCCAGCAGCCCAAGGGACAGGGGCGCCTACGAGCAGTACTTC
CASSPRDRGAYEQYF
>few|TRBV4-1|.|TRBJ1-1
TGCGCCAGCAGGCAACCAAGGGGACCCCTGAACACTGAAGCTTTCTTT
CASRQPRGPLNTEAFF
>.|TRBV12-3/TRBV12-4|.|TRBJ2-2
TGTGCCAGCAGTTTAAGCACAGTTTACACCGGGGAGCTGTTTTTT
CASSLSTVYTGELFF
>.|TRBV5-1|.|TRBJ1-1
TGCGTCAGCAGCGCGAGGACAACGAACACTGAAGCTTGCTTT
CVSSARTTNTEACF
>.|TRBV10-1|.|TRBJ2-5
TGCGCCAGCAGCAACCGACTAGGTGATGGAGAGACCCAGTACTTC
CASSNRLGDGETQYF
>many|TRBV29-1|TRBD1|TRBJ1-2
TGCAGCGTCTTGACAGGGGCTAACTATGGCTACACCTTC
CSVLTGANYGYTF
>many|TRBV27|TRBD2|TRBJ2-7
TGTGCCAGCAGTTCCCTGGCTAGCGGGGACTACGAGCAGTACTTC
CASSSLASGDYEQYF
>.|TRBV20-1|TRBD2|TRBJ2-7
TGCAGTGCTCCTGGGACTAGCGGGGTTTACGAGCAGTACTTC
CSAPGTSGVYEQYF
>once|TRBV6-1|.|TRBJ1-1
TGTGCCACCTCACTGACAGGTATGACTGAAGCTTTCTTT
CATSLTGMTEAFF
>many|TRBV20-1|.|TRBJ2-5
TGCAGTGCTAGAAGTGGTGGGGGGAGGATCGAAGAGACCCAGTACTTC
CSARSGGGRIEETQYF
>many|TRBV4-1|.|TRBJ2-5
TGCGCCAGCAGCCACCCGGACAGCCAAGAGACCCAGTACTTC
CASSHPDSQETQYF
>few|TRBV6-1|TRBD1|TRBJ2-4
TGTGCCAGCAGATCCGCGGGACAGGGGGGCGACATTAAGTACTTC
CASRSAGQGGDIKYF
>few|TRBV30|TRBD1|TRBJ1-2
TGTGCCTGGATTTCAACCCCTGGGACAGGTCTCGGCTACACCTTC
CAWISTPGTGLGYTF
>many|TRBV6-1|.|TRBJ1-2
TGTGCCAGCAGTGAAAAAGGGGGAGGCAGCTATGGCTACACCTTC
CASSEKGGGSYGYTF
>.|TRBV19|.|TRBJ1-1
TGTGCCAGTAGCACTAACCTCGACTCCACCCGGGCAGCTTTCTTT
CASSTNLDSTRAAFF
>many|TRBV6-1|.|TRBJ1-2
TGTGCCAGCAGTGAAGCGACGGTATACTATGGCTACACCTTC
CASSEATVYYGYTF